This T cell receptor beta chain was identified during a study of shared clonotypes between healthy human individuals. Study as a whole: Every donor yielded three CD4 naive, three CD4 memory, two CD8 naive and one CD8 memory plate. Study conclusions and caveats: Across subsets, estimated richness was generally greater for naive than for memory populations. Clonotype sharing levels among donors were expected to vary with sequencing depth.

The deep-level immunoSEQ assay was used. Using immunoSEQ multiplex PCR, the repertoire was profiled, and TCRdb retains in-frame clones only, with some absent. This sample has 2,500,000 or so clones, with just over 90% found just once. In the case of this clone: Its antigen is not known.

Sequenced material: naive CD4+ T cells sorted from blood. Specified subset: CD45RA+ positively selected. The sequence was collected from a man younger than 35 in good health.

CDR3 residues: CASSLVLAGDNEQYF. The CDR3 DNA is TGTGCCAGCAGCTTGGTGCTAGCGGGAGACAACGAGCAGTACTTC. This chain connects TRBV5-4 to TRBJ2-7, with 10 positions matching TRBD2. The length of the CDR3 is 15 residues. The trim removed 0 bases at V and 5 bases at J, leaving 5 bases unmatched. Germline V gene lookup returns CDR1 SGHNT and CDR2 YYREEE (reference sequence). Drawing the rest from reference TRBV5-4 and TRBJ2-7, the complete variable domain is ETGVTQSPTHLIKTRGQQVTLRCSSQSGHNTVSWYQQALGQGPQFIFQYYREEENGRGNFPPRFSGLQFPNYSSELNVNALELDDSALYLCASSLVLAGDNEQYFGPGTRLTVT.